These T cell receptor beta chains were read from a single sample in a study of cytomegalovirus exposure and HLA in healthy donors. Some clones are missing from TCRdb's copy, which holds only in-frame ones; the method was immunoSEQ multiplex PCR. The sample has about 110,000 clones, about 73% seen once. Sequencing was done on a sample of PBMCs. Receptor source: a woman aged 30 to 39 in good health and CMV-seronegative. CDR3s include the opening cysteine and the closing phenylalanine or tryptophan.

V gene,CDR3 protein
TRBV19,CASMGTDNQPQHF
TRBV4-2,CASSQVLANEQFF
TRBV5-5,CASSGGGGGYGYTF
TRBV11-2,CASSSTGGLITGELFF
TRBV18,CASSPGSGNEKLFF
TRBV14,CASSQARGARKKLFF
TRBV4-1,CASSQVGTRSNEQFF
TRBV30,CAWSVNNQPQHF
TRBV6-5,CASSKTSGGASEQFF
TRBV5-1,CASAGQGYTEAFF
TRBV4-3,CASSQDHGSSGNTIYF
TRBV2,CASSETPGTGLPSGANVLTF
TRBV25-1,CASQTGTEAFF
TRBV28,CASRITGSDAFF
TRBV7-2,CASSWDRLYEQYF
TRBV15,CATSRTGSPLAKNIQYF
TRBV30,CAWSRDRVRTSNYGYTF
TRBV30,CAWSGQMGNTIYF
TRBV4-1,CASSQEEASRNGYTF
TRBV5-6,CASSLFGGQGVYGYTF